This TCR beta chain was identified in a study of human T cells and chemical hapten exposure. One entry per CDR3 protein results from TCRdb running MiXCR on the RACE reads. The sample carries some 180,000 distinct CDR3 sequences, about a fifth recorded once. Time point indicated: patch test 1, 2 weeks after DPC sensitization. Treatment specified: therapeutic diphenylcyclopropenone sensitization with weekly scalp DPC. The CDR3 has 15 amino acids. CDR1 MNHNS and CDR2 SASEGT come from the germline V gene. With 5 bases clipped from V and 4 bases from J, the junction kept 8 bases outside the gene matches. Specimen: whole blood, collected in connection with sensitization to the hapten diphenylcyclopropenone (DPC). The TCR was taken from a woman aged 45-65 years with alopecia areata. Some clones in this sample may be carry-over from other donors' samples. The chain couples TRBV6-1 to TRBJ1-1, with 9 positions matching TRBD1. The CDR3 here is CASSSTGGASTEAFF. The CDR3 nucleotides read TGTGCCAGCAGTAGCACAGGGGGCGCAAGCACTGAAGCTTTCTTT.